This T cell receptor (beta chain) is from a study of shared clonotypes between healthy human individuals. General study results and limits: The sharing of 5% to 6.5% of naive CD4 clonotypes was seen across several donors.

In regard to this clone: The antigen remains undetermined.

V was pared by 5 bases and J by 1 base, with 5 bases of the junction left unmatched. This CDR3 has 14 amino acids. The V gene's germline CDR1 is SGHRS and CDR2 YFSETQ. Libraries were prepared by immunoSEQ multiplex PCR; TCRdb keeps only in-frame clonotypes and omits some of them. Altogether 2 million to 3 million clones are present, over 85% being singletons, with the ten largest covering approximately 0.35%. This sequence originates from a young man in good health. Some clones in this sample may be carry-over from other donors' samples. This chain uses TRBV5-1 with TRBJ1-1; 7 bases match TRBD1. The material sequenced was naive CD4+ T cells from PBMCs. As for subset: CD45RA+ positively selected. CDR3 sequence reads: CASRRGTANTEAFF. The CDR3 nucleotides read TGCGCCAGCAGACGGGGGACAGCGAACACTGAAGCTTTCTTT.